The rows below give T cell receptor beta chains drawn from one sample of a study of spatial heterogeneity in lung cancer. One entry per CDR3 protein results from TCRdb running MiXCR on the 5' RACE reads. The sample has about 11,000 distinct CDR3 sequences, 4% to 6% seen once. Sequences were derived from lung tumor tissue, sampled at surgery. The receptors here all came from a male donor with early-stage non-small cell lung cancer. Both conserved end residues are part of each CDR3. D genes are given only for firm matches. Size tells how often a clone was seen (once, few, many) or the class of an expanded clone, and some rows leave it out.

j_gene: TRBJ2-7
abundance: medium-sized
v_gene: TRBV3-1
d_gene: TRBD1
CDR3nt: TGTGCCAGCAGTCCCTTTCAGGGGGACGACGAGCAGTACTTC
CDR3aa: CASSPFQGDDEQYF

j_gene: TRBJ2-5
abundance: many
v_gene: TRBV29-1
d_gene: .
CDR3nt: TGCAGCGTTTCGCGGGCCCAAGAGACCCAGTACTTC
CDR3aa: CSVSRAQETQYF

j_gene: TRBJ2-3
abundance: medium-sized
v_gene: TRBV10-1
d_gene: TRBD2
CDR3nt: TGCGCCAGCAGTCTAGCGGGTAGCACAGATACGCAGTATTTT
CDR3aa: CASSLAGSTDTQYF

j_gene: TRBJ2-3
abundance: many
v_gene: TRBV5-1
d_gene: TRBD2
CDR3nt: TGCGCCAGCAGCTTGGCTAGCGGGGGAGGTAGCACAGATACGCAGTATTTT
CDR3aa: CASSLASGGGSTDTQYF

j_gene: TRBJ2-2
abundance: many
v_gene: TRBV7-2
d_gene: .
CDR3nt: TGTGCCAGCAGCTTAGTGAAGGGTTACACCGGGGAGCTGTTTTTT
CDR3aa: CASSLVKGYTGELFF

j_gene: TRBJ2-1
abundance: few
v_gene: TRBV7-8
d_gene: .
CDR3nt: TGTGCCAGCAGCCCCTTCGCGGGGGCCAACAATGAGCAGTTCTTC
CDR3aa: CASSPFAGANNEQFF

j_gene: TRBJ2-5
abundance: many
v_gene: TRBV27
d_gene: .
CDR3nt: TGTGCCAGCAGTTTAGGAGCGGCCCCCAGAGTGGCCCAGTACTTC
CDR3aa: CASSLGAAPRVAQYF

j_gene: TRBJ2-1
abundance: many
v_gene: TRBV4-3
d_gene: TRBD2
CDR3nt: TGCGCCAGCAGCCAAGAAGGAAGCGGGGATTACAATGAGCAGTTCTTC
CDR3aa: CASSQEGSGDYNEQFF

j_gene: TRBJ1-5
abundance: many
v_gene: TRBV28
d_gene: TRBD1
CDR3nt: TGTGCCAGCAGAACCGGGACAGGGGGTCGTATTCAGCCCCAGCATTTT
CDR3aa: CASRTGTGGRIQPQHF

j_gene: TRBJ2-4
abundance: many
v_gene: TRBV7-9
d_gene: .
CDR3nt: TGTGCCAGCAGCTTAGCGAGCCTTGCCAAAAACATTCAGTACTTC
CDR3aa: CASSLASLAKNIQYF

j_gene: TRBJ2-3
abundance: many
v_gene: TRBV7-2
d_gene: .
CDR3nt: TGTGCCAGCAGCGCCTACACAGATACGCAGTATTTT
CDR3aa: CASSAYTDTQYF

j_gene: TRBJ2-5
abundance: few
v_gene: TRBV19
d_gene: .
CDR3nt: TGTGCCAGCATGTACCAAGAGACCCAGTACTTC
CDR3aa: CASMYQETQYF

j_gene: TRBJ1-1
abundance: many
v_gene: TRBV5-1
d_gene: .
CDR3nt: TGCGCCAGCAGAATGGGGGACGGCCTGAACACTGAAGCTTTCTTT
CDR3aa: CASRMGDGLNTEAFF

j_gene: TRBJ2-7
abundance: many
v_gene: TRBV6-5
d_gene: .
CDR3nt: TGTGCCAGCAGTTACTCGACAGTTAGGCCAGGGGAGCAGTACTTC
CDR3aa: CASSYSTVRPGEQYF

j_gene: TRBJ2-3
abundance: many
v_gene: TRBV20-1
d_gene: TRBD1
CDR3nt: TGCAGTGCTGGCCTTGGACAGGGGGTAGATACGCAGTATTTT
CDR3aa: CSAGLGQGVDTQYF

j_gene: TRBJ2-7
abundance: many
v_gene: TRBV27
d_gene: .
CDR3nt: TGTGCCAGCAGTCCCACAGGGTCTACCTACGAGCAGTACTTC
CDR3aa: CASSPTGSTYEQYF

j_gene: TRBJ2-1
abundance: medium-sized
v_gene: TRBV29-1
d_gene: .
CDR3nt: TGCAGCGTTGAAGAATACAATGAGCAGTTCTTC
CDR3aa: CSVEEYNEQFF

j_gene: TRBJ1-6
abundance: many
v_gene: TRBV3-1
d_gene: .
CDR3nt: TGTGCCAGCAGCCAAGAGGGGTGGGGAAATAATTCACCCCTCCACTTT
CDR3aa: CASSQEGWGNNSPLHF

j_gene: TRBJ2-1
abundance: many
v_gene: TRBV20-1
d_gene: TRBD2
CDR3nt: TGCAGTGCTAGAGATCTACTAGCGGGGCAGTATGAGCAGTTCTTC
CDR3aa: CSARDLLAGQYEQFF

j_gene: TRBJ1-5
abundance: many
v_gene: TRBV3-1
d_gene: .
CDR3nt: TGTGCCAGCAGCCATCGGGGAGGGGGTCAGCCCCAGCATTTT
CDR3aa: CASSHRGGGQPQHF

j_gene: TRBJ1-1
abundance: many
v_gene: TRBV20-1
d_gene: .
CDR3nt: TGCAGTGCTAGAGATAGGCCGGACACTGAAGCTTTCTTT
CDR3aa: CSARDRPDTEAFF

j_gene: TRBJ1-2
abundance: medium-sized
v_gene: TRBV3-1
d_gene: .
CDR3nt: TGTGCCAGCAGCCCACAGCGGGACTCATATGGCTACACCTTC
CDR3aa: CASSPQRDSYGYTF

j_gene: TRBJ2-6
abundance: many
v_gene: TRBV4-2
d_gene: .
CDR3nt: TGTGCCAGCAGCCAATCTACAGGAAACTCTGGGGCCAACGTCCTGACTTTC
CDR3aa: CASSQSTGNSGANVLTF

j_gene: TRBJ2-2
abundance: .
v_gene: TRBV6-6
d_gene: TRBD2
CDR3nt: TGTGCCAGCACCGTCCAGCGGGGGGGGAACACCGGGGAGCTGTTTTTT
CDR3aa: CASTVQRGGNTGELFF

j_gene: TRBJ1-5
abundance: many
v_gene: TRBV30
d_gene: .
CDR3nt: TGTGCCTGGAGTGAAGGGGTCACTAAGCCCCAGCATTTT
CDR3aa: CAWSEGVTKPQHF

j_gene: TRBJ1-3
abundance: few
v_gene: TRBV3-1
d_gene: .
CDR3nt: TGTGCCAGCAGCCAACAAACCTACTTGACACCCGACGGAGGAAACACCATATATTTT
CDR3aa: CASSQQTYLTPDGGNTIYF

j_gene: TRBJ2-7
abundance: few
v_gene: TRBV18
d_gene: TRBD2
CDR3nt: TGTGCCAGCTCACCACGAGCACTAGCGGGCCACGAGCAGTACTTC
CDR3aa: CASSPRALAGHEQYF

j_gene: TRBJ2-7
abundance: many
v_gene: TRBV4-1
d_gene: .
CDR3nt: TGCGCCAGCAGCCAAGTCGGGGGCCCTTACTACGAGCAGTACTTC
CDR3aa: CASSQVGGPYYEQYF

j_gene: TRBJ2-5
abundance: many
v_gene: TRBV28
d_gene: TRBD1
CDR3nt: TGTGCCAGCAGTTTATACCCGGGACAGGGGATCCAAGAGACCCAGTACTTC
CDR3aa: CASSLYPGQGIQETQYF

j_gene: TRBJ1-3
abundance: many
v_gene: TRBV20-1
d_gene: .
CDR3nt: TGCAGTGCTGGGTGGGGGGGCAGTGGCAACACCATATATTTT
CDR3aa: CSAGWGGSGNTIYF

j_gene: TRBJ1-5
abundance: many
v_gene: TRBV5-1
d_gene: .
CDR3nt: TGCGCCAGCAGCCCCTCCGACAGTTCGAATCAGCCCCAGCATTTT
CDR3aa: CASSPSDSSNQPQHF

j_gene: TRBJ2-1
abundance: many
v_gene: TRBV4-1
d_gene: .
CDR3nt: TGCGCCAGCAGCCAAGATGGGGCAGCCATCTCCTACAATGAGCAGTTCTTC
CDR3aa: CASSQDGAAISYNEQFF

j_gene: TRBJ2-7
abundance: large
v_gene: TRBV9
d_gene: TRBD1
CDR3nt: TGTGCCAGCAGCGTAGGAGGGACAGCTGACTACGAGCAGTACTTC
CDR3aa: CASSVGGTADYEQYF